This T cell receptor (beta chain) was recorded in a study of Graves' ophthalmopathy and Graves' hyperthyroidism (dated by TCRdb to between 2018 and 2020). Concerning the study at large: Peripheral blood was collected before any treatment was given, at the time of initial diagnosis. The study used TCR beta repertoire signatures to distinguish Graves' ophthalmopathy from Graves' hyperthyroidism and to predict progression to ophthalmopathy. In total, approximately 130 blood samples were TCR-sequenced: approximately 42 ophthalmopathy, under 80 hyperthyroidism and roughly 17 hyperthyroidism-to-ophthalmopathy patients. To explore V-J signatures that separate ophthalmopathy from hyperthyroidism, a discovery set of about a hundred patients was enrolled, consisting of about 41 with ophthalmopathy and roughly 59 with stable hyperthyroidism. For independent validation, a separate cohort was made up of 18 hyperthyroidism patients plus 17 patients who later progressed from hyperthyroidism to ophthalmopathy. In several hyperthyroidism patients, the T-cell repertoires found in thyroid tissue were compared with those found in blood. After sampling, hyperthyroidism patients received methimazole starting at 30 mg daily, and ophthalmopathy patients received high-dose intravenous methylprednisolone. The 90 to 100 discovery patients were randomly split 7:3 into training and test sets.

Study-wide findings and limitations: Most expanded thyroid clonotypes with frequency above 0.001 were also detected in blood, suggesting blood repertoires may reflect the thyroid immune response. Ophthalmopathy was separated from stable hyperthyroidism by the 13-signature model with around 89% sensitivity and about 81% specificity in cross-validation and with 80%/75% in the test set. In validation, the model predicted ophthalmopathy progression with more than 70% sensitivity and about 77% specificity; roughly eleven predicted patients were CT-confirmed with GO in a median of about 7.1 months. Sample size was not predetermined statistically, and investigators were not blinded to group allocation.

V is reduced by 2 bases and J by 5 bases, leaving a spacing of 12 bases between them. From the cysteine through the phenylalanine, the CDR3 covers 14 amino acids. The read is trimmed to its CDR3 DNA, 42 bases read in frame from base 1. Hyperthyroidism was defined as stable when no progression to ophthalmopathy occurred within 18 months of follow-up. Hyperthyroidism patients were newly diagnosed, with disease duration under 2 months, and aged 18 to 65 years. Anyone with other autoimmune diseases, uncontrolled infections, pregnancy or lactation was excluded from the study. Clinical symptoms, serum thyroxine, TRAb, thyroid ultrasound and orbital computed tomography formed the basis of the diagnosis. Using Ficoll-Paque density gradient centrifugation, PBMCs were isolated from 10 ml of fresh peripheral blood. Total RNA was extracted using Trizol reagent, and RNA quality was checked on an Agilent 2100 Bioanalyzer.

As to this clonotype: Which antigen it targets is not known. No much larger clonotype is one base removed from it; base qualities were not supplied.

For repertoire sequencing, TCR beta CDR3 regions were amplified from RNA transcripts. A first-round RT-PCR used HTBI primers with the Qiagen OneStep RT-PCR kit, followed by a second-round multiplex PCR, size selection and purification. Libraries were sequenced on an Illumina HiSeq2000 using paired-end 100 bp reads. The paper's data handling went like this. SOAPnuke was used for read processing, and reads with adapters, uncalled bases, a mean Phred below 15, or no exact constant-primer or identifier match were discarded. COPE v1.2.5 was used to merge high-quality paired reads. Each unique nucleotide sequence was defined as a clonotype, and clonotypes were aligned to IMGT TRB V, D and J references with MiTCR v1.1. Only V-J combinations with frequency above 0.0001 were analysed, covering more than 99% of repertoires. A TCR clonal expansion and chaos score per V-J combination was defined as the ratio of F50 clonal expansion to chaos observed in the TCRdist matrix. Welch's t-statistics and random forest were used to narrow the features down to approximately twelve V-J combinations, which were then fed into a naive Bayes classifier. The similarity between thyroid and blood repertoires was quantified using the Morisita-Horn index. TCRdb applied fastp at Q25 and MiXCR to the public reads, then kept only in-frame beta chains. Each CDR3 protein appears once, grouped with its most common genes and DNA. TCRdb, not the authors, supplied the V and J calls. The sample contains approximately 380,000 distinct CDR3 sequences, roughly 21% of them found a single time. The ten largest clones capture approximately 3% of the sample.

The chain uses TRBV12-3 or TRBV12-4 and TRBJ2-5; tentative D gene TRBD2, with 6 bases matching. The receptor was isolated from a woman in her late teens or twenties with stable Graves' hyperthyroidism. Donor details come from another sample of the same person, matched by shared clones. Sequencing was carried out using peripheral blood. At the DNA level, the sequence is TGTGCCAGCAGTTTAAACTATCGGGGGGAGACCCAGTACTTC. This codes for CASSLNYRGETQYF.